Detailed here is one T cell receptor beta chain. Germline V lookup: CDR1 SGHRS, CDR2 YFSETQ. This CDR3 contains 18 residues. V trimming: 3 bases; J trimming: 0 bases; junction bases outside the gene matches: 9. This sample is part of a study of blood T cell repertoires in COVID-19. The assay was immunoSEQ multiplex PCR, and TCRdb's table has in-frame clones only and misses some. This table has 400,000 or so clones, approximately 87% appearing once. This sequence was found in a man aged 35 to 55 in a cohort exposed to, infected with or recovered from COVID-19 (not recorded which). Sequenced material: PBMCs or T cells enriched from blood (not recorded which). The chain is built from TRBV5-1 and TRBJ2-1, with TRBD2 identical over 10 bases. This chain's CDR3 is CASSSKAGGGSSYNEQFF. The CDR3 DNA sequence: TGCGCCAGCAGCTCGAAAGCGGGAGGGGGGAGCTCCTACAATGAGCAGTTCTTC.